This TCR beta chain originates from a study of T cells in Graves' hyperthyroidism and ophthalmopathy (dated by TCRdb to the late 2010s). Describing the broader study: Peripheral blood was collected at initial diagnosis, before any treatment. TCR V-J signatures able to tell the groups apart were searched for in a discovery cohort of 95 to 100 patients, of whom approximately 40 had Graves' ophthalmopathy and roughly 59 had stable Graves' hyperthyroidism. Prospective prediction of ophthalmopathy was tested in an independent validation cohort consisting of under 20 hyperthyroidism patients and more than 15 patients who later progressed to ophthalmopathy. The approximately 100 discovery patients were divided at random into training and test sets in a 7:3 ratio. Thyroid tissue and blood T-cell repertoires from more than five Graves' hyperthyroidism patients were also compared in the study. After blood sampling, hyperthyroidism patients were treated with methimazole at a starting dose of 30 mg daily, and ophthalmopathy patients were treated with high-dose intravenous methylprednisolone. TCR Vbeta CDR3 sequencing of fewer than 150 peripheral blood samples (over 40 ophthalmopathy, approximately 80 hyperthyroidism and roughly 17 progressor patients) is reported in the paper. Beyond this particular receptor, the publication reports: Blood samples also contained most of the expanded thyroid clonotypes (frequency above 0.001), which suggests that blood repertoires may reflect thyroid immune responses. No statistical method was used to set the sample size in advance, and investigators knew the group allocation. In validation, the model predicted progression to ophthalmopathy a median of about 6 months before onset, with over 60% sensitivity and about 72% specificity. Ophthalmopathy was separated from stable hyperthyroidism by a 13 V-J signature model, with over 85% sensitivity and roughly 81% specificity obtained in cross-validation and 80%/75% obtained in testing.

The TCR beta CDR3 regions were amplified from RNA transcripts. The first round of RT-PCR for the TCR CDR3 was performed with the HTBI primer set and the Qiagen OneStep RT-PCR kit. The libraries were constructed in a second round of multiplex PCR and then size-selected and purified. Sequencing of the libraries was done on an Illumina HiSeq2000 using paired-end 100 bp reads. The authors processed their data as follows. Raw data were processed with SOAPnuke, discarding reads with adapters, uncalled bases, mean Phred below 15, or no exact constant-primer or identifier match. COPE v1.2.5 was used to merge the high-quality paired reads, and each unique nucleotide sequence was defined as a clonotype. MiTCR v1.1 was used to align clonotypes to the IMGT TRBV, TRBD and TRBJ reference segments. The analysis was restricted to V-J combinations with a frequency above 0.0001, which together covered roughly 99% of the repertoires. A TCS score was defined as the ratio between F50 (clonal expansion) and ExV (chaos), using BLOSUM62-based TCRdist between CDR3 peptides within each V-J. Welch's t-statistics and random forest reduced approximately 520 V-J features to roughly 13, which were used in a naive Bayes classifier (R e1071). TCRdb reran the public reads through fastp at Q25 and MiXCR, keeping productive beta chains. Under each unique CDR3 protein, matching rows form one entry showing the most common genes and DNA. TCRdb assigned the V and J calls; the authors' analysis was not used. Recorded for this sample are about 520,000 distinct CDR3 sequences; less than 25% of them occurred a single time. The ten largest clones capture about 11% of the sample.

For this clonotype: Its cognate antigen has yet to be identified. No much larger clonotype is one base removed from it; base qualities were not supplied.

In the ophthalmopathy patients, disease was moderately to severely active, with a Clinical Activity Score of 3 or more, a NOSPECS grade of 4 or more, and a duration of less than 3 months. Patients with uncontrolled infections, other autoimmune diseases, pregnancy or lactation were excluded. Diagnoses were based on clinical symptoms, serum thyroxine and TRAb, thyroid ultrasound and orbital computed tomography. PBMCs were separated from 8 to 10 ml of fresh peripheral blood using Ficoll-Paque density gradient centrifugation. Total RNA was extracted with Trizol reagent, and quality was checked on an Agilent 2100 Bioanalyzer. As encoded in the germline V gene, CDR1 is SNHLY while CDR2 is FYNNEI. The CDR3 starts with the cysteine, ends with the phenylalanine, and has 14 residues. Kept here is only the CDR3 DNA, which spans 42 bases and is read in frame from base 1. V loses 3 bases of germline sequence and J loses 1 base, and the interval between the two ends is 7 bases.

Rearrangement joined TRBV2 to TRBJ1-5, with the identity of the D gene unclear. The clonotype originates from a woman aged 25-40 years with Graves' ophthalmopathy. Sequencing was performed on blood. The nucleotide sequence reads as follows: TGTGCCAGCAGTGAGGGCGCCAGCAATCAGCCCCAGCATTTT. Its amino acids are CASSEGASNQPQHF.